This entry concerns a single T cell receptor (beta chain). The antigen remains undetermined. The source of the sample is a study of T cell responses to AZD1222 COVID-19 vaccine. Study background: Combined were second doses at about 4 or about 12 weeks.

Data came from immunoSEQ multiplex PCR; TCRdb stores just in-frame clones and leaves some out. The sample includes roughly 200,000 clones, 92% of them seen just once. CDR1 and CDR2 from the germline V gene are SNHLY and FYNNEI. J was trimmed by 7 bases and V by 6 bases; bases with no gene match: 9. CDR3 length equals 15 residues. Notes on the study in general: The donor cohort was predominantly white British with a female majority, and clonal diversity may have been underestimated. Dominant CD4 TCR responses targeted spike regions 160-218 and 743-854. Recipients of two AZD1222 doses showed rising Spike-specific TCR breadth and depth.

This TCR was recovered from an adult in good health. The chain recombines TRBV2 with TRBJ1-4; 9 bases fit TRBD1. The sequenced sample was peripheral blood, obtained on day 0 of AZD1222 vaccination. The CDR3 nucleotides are TGTGCCAGCAGCCGGGACAGGGTTGGTGTTGAAAAACTGTTTTTT. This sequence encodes CASSRDRVGVEKLFF.